One and the same sample provided the 17 T cell receptor beta chains below, sequenced in a study of blood T cell repertoires in COVID-19. Data came from immunoSEQ multiplex PCR; TCRdb stores just in-frame clones and leaves some out. This table holds over 100,000 clones, 80% to 90% found once. Sequenced sample: peripheral blood. All receptors derive from a man in his forties with acute or convalescent COVID-19.

The chain joins TRBV6-5 to TRBJ2-2; maybe TRBD2 (5 bases). Germline CDR1 MNHEY, CDR2 SVGAGI. The CDR3 runs to 15 residues. With 2 bases removed from V and 6 bases from J, the gap between germline ends came to 13 bases. The CDR3 region is CASSYAWTGSGELFF. The CDR3 DNA is TGTGCCAGCAGTTACGCCTGGACTGGCTCCGGGGAGCTGTTTTTT.

The CDR3 reads CASSLGLASEQYF. The DNA for the CDR3 is TGTGCCAGCAGCTTGGGACTAGCGAGCGAGCAGTACTTC. The chain carries TRBV13 and TRBJ2-7; 10 nucleotides align to TRBD2. The CDR3 runs to 13 residues. CDR1 PRHDT and CDR2 FYEKMQ come from the germline V gene (reference sequence). J gave up 6 bases and V 3 bases, and 2 bases lay outside the gene matches.

This chain uses TRBV7-2 with TRBJ1-6, with D tentatively TRBD1 (5 bases). Germline V gene data show CDR1 as SGHTA and CDR2 as FQGNSA. V lost 2 bases and J 10 bases, leaving 15 bases between the germline ends. The CDR3 covers 15 residues. CDR3 amino acids: CASSLKSTDNSPLHF. The DNA for the CDR3 is TGTGCCAGCAGCTTAAAATCGACGGACAACTCACCCCTCCACTTT.

In this sample, this clone turned up once. CDR3 in DNA: TGTGCCACCGGGACTCCAAATGAGGAGACCCAGTACTTC. The encoded protein is CATGTPNEETQYF. The J gene is TRBJ2-5, the V gene TRBV24-1; the D gene is possibly TRBD2 (6 bases). Germline V gene sequence: CDR1 KGHDR, CDR2 SFDVKD. V dropped 9 bases and J dropped 5 bases, with 15 bases sitting between them. This CDR3 has 13 amino acids.

The J gene is TRBJ2-5, the V gene TRBV11-2; TRBD2 agrees at 12 bases. The CDR3 consists of 15 residues. With V trimmed by 3 bases and J by 7 bases, 6 bases remained unmatched. Germline CDR1 and CDR2: SGHAT and FQNNGV. The CDR3 is CASSLTSGGHGTQYF. The CDR3, as DNA: TGTGCCAGCAGCTTGACTAGCGGGGGTCATGGGACCCAGTACTTC. The entire variable domain, with the rest obtained from reference TRBV11-2 and TRBJ2-5, is as follows: EAGVAQSPRYKIIEKRQSVAFWCNPISGHATLYWYQQILGQGPKLLIQFQNNGVVDDSQLPKDRFSAERLKGVDSTLKIQPAKLEDSAVYLCASSLTSGGHGTQYFGPGTRLLVL.

This clone was counted once. The V and J genes are TRBV4-3 and TRBJ2-1; the match to TRBD1 covers 8 bases. This CDR3 contains 14 residues. Germline CDR1 reads LGHNA; CDR2 reads YSLEER. With V trimmed by 0 bases and J by 10 bases, 5 bases remained unmatched. CDR3 nucleotide sequence: TGCGCCAGCAGCCAAGATCCCAGGGGGCACGAGCAGTTCTTC. This sequence encodes CASSQDPRGHEQFF.

This clone occurred a few times. The chain uses TRBV28 and TRBJ2-7; 9 positions agree with TRBD2. From germline, CDR1 is MDHEN and CDR2 SYDVKM. J was trimmed by 4 bases and V by 6 bases; bases with no gene match: 7. This CDR3 is built from 14 residues. Here the CDR3 DNA reads TGTGCCAGCAGGGGCGGGACTAGCTTTTACGAGCAGTACTTC. It yields the protein CASRGGTSFYEQYF.

The chain has TRBV12-1 and TRBJ2-7; the table assigns TRBD1, which was not confirmed against the DNA. TRBV12-1 is listed as a pseudogene. This CDR3 has 15 amino acids. The CDR3 spells CASIPDRDPSYEQYF. CDR3 sequence (DNA): TGTGCCAGCATCCCGGACAGGGACCCCTCCTACGAGCAGTACTTC.

The rearrangement joins TRBV4-1 to TRBJ2-1; tentative D call: TRBD2 (5 bases). In germline, CDR1 is MGHRA, CDR2 YSYEKL. Between the trimmed V and J ends, which lost 0 bases and 8 bases, there was a span of 23 bases. The CDR3 loop spans 18 amino acids. CDR3 DNA: TGCGCCAGCAGCCAAGAATCCCCGTCCCGGGAAGGTCTGGATGAGCAGTTCTTC. It codes for CASSQESPSREGLDEQFF.

The rearrangement links TRBV30 to TRBJ1-4; 7 bases map to TRBD1. The CDR3 totals 14 residues. J gave up 5 bases and V 1 base, and 4 bases lay outside the gene matches. Germline V gene lookup returns CDR1 GTSNPN and CDR2 SVGIG (reference sequence). The CDR3 loop is CAWSAGTVNEKLFF. CDR3 DNA sequence: TGTGCCTGGAGTGCCGGGACAGTCAATGAAAAACTGTTTTTT.

The V call is TRBV5-6, the J call TRBJ2-3; 14 nucleotides match TRBD2. CDR3 size: 18 residues. CDR1 and CDR2 from the germline V gene are SGHDT and YYEEEE. The V segment lost 4 bases and the J segment 8 bases; nucleotides outside the gene matches: 15. CDR3 amino acids: CASSPPRRLAGGGSTQYF. The DNA for the CDR3 is TGTGCCAGCAGCCCCCCGAGGAGACTAGCGGGAGGGGGGAGTACGCAGTATTTT.

V is TRBV6-1 and J is TRBJ2-2; D might be TRBD2 (6 bases). The CDR3 length is 16 residues. CDR1 is MNHNS, CDR2 SASEGT, per germline. Trimming removed 2 bases from V and 6 bases from J, with 16 bases in between. In DNA, the CDR3 is TGTGCCAGCAGTGAACGGGACTCCCTTGGTGCCGGGGAGCTGTTTTTT. Translation gives CASSERDSLGAGELFF.

As for this clone: This specimen includes other DNA sequences encoding the same CDR3. J is TRBJ2-7 and V is TRBV2, with TRBD1 as a possible D gene (6 bases). The CDR3 runs 12 residues. V was cut by 6 bases and J by 0 bases, with 6 bases left in between. CDR1 and CDR2 (germline): SNHLY, FYNNEI. The CDR3, as DNA: TGTGCCAGCAGGGACAGCTCCTACGAGCAGTACTTC. Protein sequence: CASRDSSYEQYF.

The gene calls are TRBV7-2 and TRBJ2-1; 9 bases match TRBD2. The CDR3 consists of 15 residues. Germline lookup yields CDR1 SGHTA and CDR2 FQGNSA. With V trimmed by 5 bases and J by 1 base, 3 bases remained unmatched. Here the CDR3 DNA reads TGTGCCAGCAGCCTGCGGGGGGGTTCCTACAATGAGCAGTTCTTC. Translating it yields CASSLRGGSYNEQFF.

The gene calls are TRBV19 and TRBJ1-5, with no clear D. Germline CDR1 LNHDA, CDR2 SQIVND (reference sequence). The CDR3 is made up of 14 amino acids. Trimming left V 6 bases short and J 0 bases short, with 9 bases between. In DNA form, the CDR3 reads TGTGCCAGTAGAGAGTATTCTAGCAATCAGCCCCAGCATTTT. This encodes CASREYSSNQPQHF.

The gene calls are TRBV11-1 and TRBJ2-5, with 12 bases aligning to TRBD2. The CDR3 is 17 amino acids. The V segment lost 0 bases and the J segment 3 bases; nucleotides outside the gene matches: 5. Germline V gene sequence: CDR1 SGHAT, CDR2 FQDESV (reference sequence). In DNA, the CDR3 is TGTGCCAGCAGCTTAGCCCCGACTAGCGGGGGTGAAGAGACCCAGTACTTC. Protein: CASSLAPTSGGEETQYF.

The CDR3 is CASSYQRGNNEQFF. CDR3 coding DNA: TGTGCCAGCAGTTACCAGCGGGGCAACAATGAGCAGTTCTTC. This chain links TRBV6-5 with TRBJ2-1, with 7 bases fitting TRBD2. V shed 2 bases and J 5 bases; nucleotides not matched to a gene: 3. Germline loops: CDR1 MNHEY, CDR2 SVGAGI. The CDR3 is 14 amino acids.